This passage covers 5 T cell receptor beta chains from one sample sequenced in a study of blood T cells in healthy people across ages. Alongside a J-beta primer mix, a sample-barcoded 5' primer served in a second PCR lasting roughly 6 to 11 cycles. TCRdb re-called the 5' RACE reads with MiXCR, one entry per CDR3 protein. The sample has over 950,000 distinct CDR3 sequences, around two fifths seen once. Sequences were obtained from blood. The origin of the receptors is a man aged 18 to 30 in good health.

Only a few counts were recorded for this clonotype. One junction end disagrees with the germline gene, perhaps due to a read error. The rearrangement joins TRBV7-2 to TRBJ1-4; D unclear. This CDR3 contains 14 residues. Germline CDR1 SGHTA, CDR2 FQGNSA. This CDR3 reads CASSLGGVNEKLFF. As DNA, the CDR3 is TGCGCCAGCAGCTTGGGTGGGGTTAATGAAAAACTGTTTTTT.

The V call is TRBV18, the J call TRBJ2-7, with 11 bases identical to TRBD1. Trimming cost V 9 bases and J 3 bases; bases outside gene matches: 22. The length of the CDR3 is 19 residues. Germline V gene data show CDR1 as KGHSH and CDR2 as LQKENI. The CDR3 loop is CASSALAKPGTGGLYEQYF. The CDR3 DNA reads as TGTGCCAGTTCCGCCCTGGCGAAACCCGGGACAGGGGGTCTCTACGAGCAGTACTTC. Looking up the rest from reference TRBV18 and TRBJ2-7 gives the full variable domain: NAGVMQNPRHLVRRRGQEARLRCSPMKGHSHVYWYRQLPEEGLKFMVYLQKENIIDESGMPKERFSAEFPKEGPSILRIQQVVRGDSAAYFCASSALAKPGTGGLYEQYFGPGTRLTVT.

V is TRBV6-1 and J is TRBJ1-1; D not resolved. The CDR3 length is 13 residues. Trimming took off 3 bases at V and 7 bases at J, with 12 bases between the two ends. Germline V gene lookup returns CDR1 MNHNS and CDR2 SASEGT. CDR3 loop: CASSDIAHFEAFF. The CDR3 nucleotides are TGTGCCAGCAGTGATATAGCCCATTTTGAAGCTTTCTTT.

Only a few counts were recorded for this clonotype. V gene TRBV29-1 combines with J gene TRBJ1-2; maybe TRBD1 (5 bases). V dropped 6 bases and J dropped 8 bases, with 16 bases sitting between them. Germline-derived CDR1 and CDR2 are SQVTM and ANQGSEA. This CDR3 contains 12 residues. CDR3 nucleotides: TGCAGCGTCGACGGAGGGGCGCGGGGCTACACCTTC. This gives the protein CSVDGGARGYTF.

The chain links TRBV27 to TRBJ1-6; 8 nucleotides align to TRBD1. Looked up from germline, CDR1 is MNHEY and CDR2 is SMNVEV (reference sequence). The CDR3 consists of 14 residues. Unmatched junction bases numbered 5, after V lost 6 bases and J lost 7 bases. The CDR3 loop reads CASRHRDRNSPLHF. The CDR3 coding sequence is TGTGCCAGCAGGCACCGGGACAGGAATTCACCCCTCCACTTT.